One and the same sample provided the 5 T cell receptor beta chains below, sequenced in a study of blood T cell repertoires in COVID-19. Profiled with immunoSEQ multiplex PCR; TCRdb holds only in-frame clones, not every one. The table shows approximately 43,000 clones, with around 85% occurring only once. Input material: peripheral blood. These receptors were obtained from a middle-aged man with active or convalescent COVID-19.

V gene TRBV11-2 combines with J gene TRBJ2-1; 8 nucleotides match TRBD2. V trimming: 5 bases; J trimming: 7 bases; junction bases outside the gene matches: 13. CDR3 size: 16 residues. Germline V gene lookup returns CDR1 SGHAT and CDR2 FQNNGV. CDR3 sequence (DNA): TGTGCCAGCAGCCCGACCGGGGGGGCCATAGGAAATGAGCAGTTCTTC. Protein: CASSPTGGAIGNEQFF.

The CDR3 DNA follows: TGTGCCAGCAGCCAAGAACCCTTCGGGCGGGGTACAGATACGCAGTATTTT. This gives the protein CASSQEPFGRGTDTQYF. This sequence joins TRBV4-2 and TRBJ2-3, with a weak D call TRBD2 (6 bases). Germline CDR1 is LGHNA and CDR2 is YNFKEQ. Trimming took off 0 bases at V and 3 bases at J, with 16 bases between the two ends. This CDR3 comprises 17 residues.

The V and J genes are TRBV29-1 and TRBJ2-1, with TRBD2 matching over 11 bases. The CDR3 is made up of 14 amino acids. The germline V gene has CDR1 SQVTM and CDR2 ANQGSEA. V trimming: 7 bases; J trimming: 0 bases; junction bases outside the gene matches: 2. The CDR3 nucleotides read TGCAGCGCTACTAGCGGGAGCTCCTACAATGAGCAGTTCTTC. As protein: CSATSGSSYNEQFF.

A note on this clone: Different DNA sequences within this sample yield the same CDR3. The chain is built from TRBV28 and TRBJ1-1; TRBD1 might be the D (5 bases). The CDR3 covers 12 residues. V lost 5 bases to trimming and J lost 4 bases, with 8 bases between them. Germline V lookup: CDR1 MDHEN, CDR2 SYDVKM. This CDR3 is CASSRGGTEAFF. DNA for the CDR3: TGTGCCAGCAGTCGGGGGGGCACTGAAGCTTTCTTT.

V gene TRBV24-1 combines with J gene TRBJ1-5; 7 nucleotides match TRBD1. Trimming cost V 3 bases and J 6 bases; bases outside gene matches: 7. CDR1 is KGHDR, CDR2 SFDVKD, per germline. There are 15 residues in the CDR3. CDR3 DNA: TGTGCCACCAGTGATACTGACAGGGTTGGTCAGCCCCAGCATTTT. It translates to CATSDTDRVGQPQHF.